The entry below gives a single T cell receptor (beta chain) sequence along with its context. Its antigen remains unknown. Since a much larger clone is just one base distant, this may be a read error. The time point denotes: newly diagnosed GD, antithyroid drugs for less than 3 months. TCR sequences were obtained from RNA taken from PBMCs. These data are taken from a study of regulatory T cells in long-lasting Graves disease. General study findings and limits: Among the persistent patients, 2,500 to 3,000 public clonotypes were shared, more than the approximately 970 shared among new patients.

CDR3 size: 15 residues. Germline lookup yields CDR1 SGDLS and CDR2 YYNGEE. Library construction for TCR beta used iRepertoire HTBI primers and Arm-PCR of CDR3 regions. As originally analysed: Samples collectively showed approximately 62 TRBV and fewer than 15 TRBJ segments. TCRdb re-called the multiplex PCR reads through MiXCR, storing one row per CDR3 protein. These V and J calls originate from TCRdb's pipeline instead of the authors' own analysis. The top ten hold around 36% of the sample, which has fewer than 400,000 distinct CDR3 sequences, 18% seen once. This chain links TRBV9 with TRBJ2-1; 10 bases match TRBD2. The receptor was isolated from a female donor with Graves disease. Sequencing was performed on peripheral blood mononuclear cells (PBMCs), taken at new diagnosis, from a patient treated with antithyroid drugs. The chain's CDR3 is CASSTGLAEFNVQFF. CDR3 nucleotide sequence: TGTGCCAGCAGCACTGGACTAGCGGAATTCAATGTGCAGTTCTTC. Based on the CDR3 plus reference TRBV9 and TRBJ2-1, the full variable domain is DSGVTQTPKHLITATGQRVTLRCSPRSGDLSVYWYQQSLDQGLQFLIQYYNGEERAKGNILERFSAQQFPDLHSELNLSSLELGDSALYFCASSTGLAEFNVQFFGPGTRLTVL.